This entry concerns a single T cell receptor beta chain. The antigen this receptor binds is unknown. No base quality values were provided; no much bigger clone lies one nucleotide off. The method was the immunoSEQ multiplex PCR assay. A mixture of 60 forward primers for TCR Vbeta segments and 13 reverse primers for TCR Jbeta segments was used in the multiplex PCR. A multiplex PCR assay on genomic DNA amplified the CDR3 region of rearranged TCR beta genes. On the Illumina HiSeq System, the amplified TCR beta libraries were sequenced as 87-base-pair reads. As for the authors' bioinformatics: A later analysis tallied about 77 million unique TCR beta chains across the 640 or so repertoires, and some 10 million of those chains were shared by two or more donors. Raw reads were error-corrected and collapsed into unique sequences by a nearest-neighbor algorithm in which closely related sequences were merged to remove PCR and sequencing errors. CDR3 sequences were aligned to IMGT reference sequences to assign V, D and J gene segments. For a sequence to be retained, a match of at least six nucleotides was required to both a V gene segment and a J gene segment. Rearrangements were called productive when the CDR3 lacked stop codons and stayed in frame with V and J; all others were non-productive. Following IMGT convention, CDR3 was defined as the stretch from the second conserved V-encoded cysteine to the conserved J-encoded phenylalanine. The earlier analysis of 450 to 750 of the donors excluded any sequence lacking an unambiguous match to a single V gene segment. In an earlier analysis of some 590 of the donors, a V segment was called functional when productive rearrangements were above 56.7%, and segregating when the standard deviation between donors exceeded 5%. To diagnose cytomegalovirus status from the catalog of TCR beta chain sequences, a statistical classification framework was built. In a later analysis, V and J genes were assigned by comparing TCR nucleotide sequences against IMGT/GENE-DB human TR gene sequences. Using the TCRdist pipeline, a later analysis assigned CDR3 sequences along with most-parsimonious VDJ recombination scenarios. In a later analysis, each TCR beta chain was defined by its CDR3 amino acid sequence together with its V-gene family, and reads without a unique V-gene family were excluded. In a later analysis, approximately 590 highly shared, low-generation-probability nucleotide sequences were removed to address suspected cross-contamination and a sequencing artifact. A later analysis calculated a clonal expansion index for each public chain from normalized within-repertoire ranks of inferred template counts. A later analysis computed generation probabilities with a VDJ recombination model fitted to out-of-frame rearrangements, and checked the results against IGoR. Hypergeometric tests were used in a later analysis to score TCR-TCR, TCR-HLA and TCR-CMV co-occurrence, with a repertoire-size bias correction applied to the TCR pairs. A later analysis estimated false discovery rates by permuting HLA or CMV assignments 20 times. In a later analysis, co-occurring TCRs were grouped using DBSCAN, with TCRdist sequence similarity added in when clustering inside HLA-allele-positive subsets. Repertoires with fewer than 30,000 or more than 120,000 public chains, plus five repertoires with anomalous nucleotide sharing, were excluded from co-occurrence clustering. Entries here come from immuneACCESS through TCRdb and include only in-frame sequences with V and J called. Some clones fail to appear in such tables; in the studies checked, an unresolved V gene covers under half of the shortfall, and the cause of the remainder is unknown. Clonal size and the V and J genes are those of that table, whereas D and trimming came from the DNA. For this sample there are 200,000 or so clones; 70% appear just once. 2.6% of the sample comes from the top ten.

This sample was included in a study of cytomegalovirus exposure and HLA in healthy donors (dated by TCRdb to 2015 to 2018). About the study as a whole: An earlier analysis of about 560 of the donors reported approximately 260 Gb of sequence data and around 100 million unique TCR beta sequences obtained from 150 million to 200 million T cells. On average, about 200,000 unique TCR beta nucleotide sequences were sequenced per donor among about 400 genotyped donors of the cohort, with 15% to 20% of those sequences being non-productive. The study used immunosequencing to profile the T cell repertoires of several hundred subjects and linked those repertoires to cytomegalovirus serostatus. Four or five DR-DQ haplotypes were handled as single units for association and clustering because linkage in the cohort was strong. The number of typed donors differed by locus: roughly 629-640 for A, B, C, DRB1 and DQB1; roughly 510 for DQA1; 606 for DPA1; and some 430 for DPB1. HLA typing covered class I and class II loci at four-digit resolution. In addition to the first cohort of about 650 subjects, a separate validation cohort of 130 or so different subjects was used. The later analysis used no new phenotypic data to find candidate immune exposures, relying instead on TCR beta sequences and their occurrence across donors. Every repertoire in the discovery cohort had been generated on one and the same sequencing platform. Genome-wide SNP genotypes for about three fifths of the roughly 670 donors were used in a later genetic analysis, which treated that subset as a discovery cohort. An early release covering just under 650 HLA-typed donors comprised roughly 300 gigabases of sequencing data and some 79 million unique TCR sequences. To study patterns of TCR occurrence, a later analysis re-analyzed previously published TCR beta repertoires from several hundred donors and added high-resolution HLA genotyping. To predict cytomegalovirus infection status, the study combined high-throughput TCR immunosequencing, statistical association of individual TCRs with disease status, and machine learning. To decide whether each TCR beta V gene segment behaved as functional or pseudogenic, an earlier analysis of 587 of the donors relied on high-throughput TCR beta sequencing. Donor age, sex, ethnicity and CMV serostatus were compiled alongside the repertoire data. The study aimed to test whether signatures of past pathogen exposure could be identified by cataloging public T cell receptors. Of the 398 genotyped donors, roughly 76% were placed in the genetic ancestry cluster associated with self-reported Caucasian donors. The full study reports these points: The sequencing pipeline was judged likely to have produced a cluster of highly shared sequence variants as a technical artifact. In a later analysis, 16,951 TCR beta sequences were associated with specific HLA alleles at a false discovery rate of 0.05. When HLA alleles, especially DR and DQ, strongly co-occurred, TCR associations were difficult to assign to individual alleles. In a later genetic analysis, fewer N-insertions in productive TCRs were reported among donors in an Asian-associated ancestry cluster than the 666-donor mean. Only TCR beta chains were sequenced in this cohort, and the absence of alpha or paired-chain data limited detectable features. CMV serostatus was the only immune exposure information available for the cohort. The study gave a list of 150 to 200 TCR beta chains associated with cytomegalovirus. Most TCR sequences were observed very rarely across donors, whereas some public TCRs were present in many individuals. Several of the top co-occurrence clusters appeared to be linked to parvovirus B19, influenza, CMV and Epstein-Barr virus, according to a later analysis. Roughly 15 rarely observed V segments, including chromosome 9 orphons, were excluded from the earlier analysis of some 590 of the donors because counts were too low. Because some donors lacked HLA typing at each locus, the association tests relied only on the typed subset. A few of the identified cytomegalovirus-associated TCR beta chains were confirmed in vitro to be specific for cytomegalovirus antigens. Sequencing depth was assumed to be roughly uniform across donors in the presence/absence analyses, though that assumption may not hold. In a later analysis, HLA-associated TCR beta chains were found to be more clonally expanded and to have lower generation probabilities than equally common non-associated chains. V-gene and J-gene trimming of TCR beta chains was associated with a missense DCLRE1C variant in a later genetic analysis, and the association was replicated in an independent cohort. An earlier analysis of roughly 570 of the donors showed that most TCR beta V segments appeared in productive rearrangements either about 87% or about 30% of the time, which broadly matched IMGT annotations. In a later analysis, the rate of TCR association differed among HLA loci, with DRB1 alleles having the most associated TCRs and HLA-C alleles having the fewest. Linkage disequilibrium might explain the correlated functional status among segregating V segments, but an unknown experimental factor could not be ruled out. A later analysis found that most CMV-associated TCR beta chains appeared HLA-restricted, with HLA associations seemingly driven largely by CMV exposure. A further reported finding was that TCR beta sequences accurately predicted the HLA-A and HLA-B alleles for most subjects in the first cohort. Some IMGT-functional V segments, including TRBV6-2 and TRBV6-3, could not be told apart with the 87-base-pair reads, so those segments were excluded. The classifier was reported to diagnose cytomegalovirus status with high specificity and sensitivity in both the original and validation cohorts. It was suggested by the authors that the approach could potentially be generalized to other disease states and immunological phenotypes.

According to the germline V gene (reference sequence), CDR1 reads SEHNR and CDR2 reads FQNEAQ. V is cut back by 5 bases and J by 2 bases, with 8 bases in the junction unmatched. Including cysteine and phenylalanine, the CDR3 has 16 amino acids. Solely the CDR3 DNA is kept, with 48 bases framed from the first base. The cohort comprised fewer than 750 healthy bone marrow donors. All cohort members were sampled while nominally healthy, although unrecorded immune exposures were likely present. The donor tested CMV seropositive and was one of the 289 seropositive cohort members. Every donor gave a peripheral blood sample, and the peripheral blood mononuclear cells from that sample were used for TCR beta sequencing. Genomic DNA was extracted from the blood cell samples with the Qiagen DNeasy Blood Extraction Kit.

Sequences were obtained from PBMCs. The chain uses TRBV7-9 and TRBJ1-3, and 8 junction bases match TRBD1. The TCR was taken from a man aged 40-50 years in good health and CMV-seropositive. In nucleotide form, the sequence is TGTGCCAGCAGCCGGAGACAGGGGACTACTGGAAACACCATATATTTT. Its translation reads: CASSRRQGTTGNTIYF. Full variable domain (CDR3 extended with the reference TRBV7-9 and TRBJ1-3 proteins): DTGVSQNPRHKITKRGQNVTFRCDPISEHNRLYWYRQTLGQGPEFLTYFQNEAQLEKSRLLSDRFSAERPKGSFSTLEIQRTEQGDSAMYLCASSRRQGTTGNTIYFGEGSWLTVV.